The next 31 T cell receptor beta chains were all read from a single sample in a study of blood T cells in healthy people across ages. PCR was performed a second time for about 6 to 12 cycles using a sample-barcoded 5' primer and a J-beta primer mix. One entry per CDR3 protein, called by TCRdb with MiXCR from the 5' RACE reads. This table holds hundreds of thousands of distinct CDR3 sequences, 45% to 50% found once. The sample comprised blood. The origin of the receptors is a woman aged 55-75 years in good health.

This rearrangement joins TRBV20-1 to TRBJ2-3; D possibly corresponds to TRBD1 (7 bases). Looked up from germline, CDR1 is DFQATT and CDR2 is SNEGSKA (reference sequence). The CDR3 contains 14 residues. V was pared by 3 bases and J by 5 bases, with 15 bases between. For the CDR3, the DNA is TGCAGTGCTAGGAACAGGGGAGGTGGAGATACGCAGTATTTT. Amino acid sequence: CSARNRGGGDTQYF.

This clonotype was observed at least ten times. CDR3 sequence (DNA): TGCAGCGTGGAACCGACAGGGGCCGTCACAGATACGCAGTATTTT. Amino acids: CSVEPTGAVTDTQYF. V usage is TRBV29-1 and J usage is TRBJ2-3; TRBD1 agrees at 8 bases. J lost 2 bases, V lost 6 bases, and 10 bases had no gene match. Germline values: CDR1 SQVTM, CDR2 ANQGSEA. The CDR3 is 15 amino acids.

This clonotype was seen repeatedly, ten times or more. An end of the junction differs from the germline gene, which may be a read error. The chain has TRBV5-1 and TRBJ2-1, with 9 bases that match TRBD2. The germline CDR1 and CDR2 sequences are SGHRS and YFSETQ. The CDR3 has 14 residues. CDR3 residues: CASSLTSGYNEQFF. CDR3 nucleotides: TGTGCCAGCAGCCTGACTAGCGGCTACAATGAGCAGTTCTTC.

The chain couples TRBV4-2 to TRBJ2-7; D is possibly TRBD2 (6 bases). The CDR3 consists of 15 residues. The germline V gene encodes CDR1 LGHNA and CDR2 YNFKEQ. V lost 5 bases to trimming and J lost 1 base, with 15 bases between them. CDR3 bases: TGTGCCAGCAGCACTGAGGAGGGAAGTTCCTACGAGCAGTACTTC. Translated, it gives CASSTEEGSSYEQYF.

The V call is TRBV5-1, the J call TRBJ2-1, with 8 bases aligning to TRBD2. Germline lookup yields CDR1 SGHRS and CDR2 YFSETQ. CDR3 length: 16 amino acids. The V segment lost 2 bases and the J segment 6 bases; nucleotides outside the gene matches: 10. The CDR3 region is CASSLYGGGRLNEQFF. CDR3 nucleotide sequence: TGCGCCAGCAGCTTATATGGAGGCGGGAGGCTCAATGAGCAGTTCTTC.

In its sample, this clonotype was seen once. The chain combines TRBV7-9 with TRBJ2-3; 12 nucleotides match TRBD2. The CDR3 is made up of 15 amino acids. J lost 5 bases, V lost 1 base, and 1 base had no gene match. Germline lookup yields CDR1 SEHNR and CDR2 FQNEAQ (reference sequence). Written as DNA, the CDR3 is TGTGCCAGCAGCTTAGAGGGACTAGCGGGAGATACGCAGTATTTT. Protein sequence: CASSLEGLAGDTQYF.

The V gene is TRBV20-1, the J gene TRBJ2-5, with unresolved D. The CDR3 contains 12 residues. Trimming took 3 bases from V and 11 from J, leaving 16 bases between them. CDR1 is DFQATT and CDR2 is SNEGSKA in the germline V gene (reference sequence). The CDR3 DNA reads TGCAGTGCTAGTCCACAGTACAATGAGCAGTACTTC. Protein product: CSASPQYNEQYF.

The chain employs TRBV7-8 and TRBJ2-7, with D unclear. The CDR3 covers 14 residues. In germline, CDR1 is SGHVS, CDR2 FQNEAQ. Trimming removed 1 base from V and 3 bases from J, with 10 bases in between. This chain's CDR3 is CASSLGVRVYEQYF. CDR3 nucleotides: TGTGCCAGCAGCTTAGGGGTCCGGGTCTACGAGCAGTACTTC.

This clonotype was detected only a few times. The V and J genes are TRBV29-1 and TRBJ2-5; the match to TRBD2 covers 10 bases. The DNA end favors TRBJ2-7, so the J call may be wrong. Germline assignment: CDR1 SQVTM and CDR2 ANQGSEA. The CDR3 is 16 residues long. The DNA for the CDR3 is TGCAGCGTTGAAGGCTATCTAGCGGGAGTTGACTACGAGCAGTACTTC. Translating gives CSVEGYLAGVDYEQYF.

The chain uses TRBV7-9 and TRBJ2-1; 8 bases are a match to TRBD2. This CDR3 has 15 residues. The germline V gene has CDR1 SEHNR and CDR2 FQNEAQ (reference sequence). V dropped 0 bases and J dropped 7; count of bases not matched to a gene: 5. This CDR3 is CASSLAAGVKNEQFF. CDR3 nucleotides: TGTGCCAGCAGCTTAGCAGCGGGAGTGAAAAATGAGCAGTTCTTC.

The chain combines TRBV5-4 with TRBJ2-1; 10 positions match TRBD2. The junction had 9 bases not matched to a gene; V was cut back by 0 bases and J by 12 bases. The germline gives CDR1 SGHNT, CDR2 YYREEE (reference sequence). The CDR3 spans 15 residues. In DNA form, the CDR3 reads TGTGCCAGCAGCTTGGGCGCTAGCGGGAGTTTCGGGCAGTTCTTC. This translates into CASSLGASGSFGQFF.

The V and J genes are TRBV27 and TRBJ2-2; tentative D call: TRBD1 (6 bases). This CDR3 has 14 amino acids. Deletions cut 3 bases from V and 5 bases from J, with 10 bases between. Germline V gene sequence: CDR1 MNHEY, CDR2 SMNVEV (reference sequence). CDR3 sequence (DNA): TGTGCCAGCAGTTTGTCAGGGGCGACCGGGGAGCTGTTTTTT. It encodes CASSLSGATGELFF.

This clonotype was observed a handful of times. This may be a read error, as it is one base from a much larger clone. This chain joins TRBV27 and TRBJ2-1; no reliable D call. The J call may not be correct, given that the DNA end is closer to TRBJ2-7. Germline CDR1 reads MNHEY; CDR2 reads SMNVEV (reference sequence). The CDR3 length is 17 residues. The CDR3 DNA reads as TGTGCCAGCAGTTTCGCCAGGACCTTAGGGTCCTACAATGAGCAGTACTTC. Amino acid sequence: CASSFARTLGSYNEQYF.

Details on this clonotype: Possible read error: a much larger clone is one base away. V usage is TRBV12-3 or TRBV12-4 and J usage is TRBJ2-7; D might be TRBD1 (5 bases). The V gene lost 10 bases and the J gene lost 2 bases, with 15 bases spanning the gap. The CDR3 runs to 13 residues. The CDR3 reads CATTLRGTYEQYF. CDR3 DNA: TGTGCCACCACCTTAAGGGGTACCTACGAGCAGTACTTC.

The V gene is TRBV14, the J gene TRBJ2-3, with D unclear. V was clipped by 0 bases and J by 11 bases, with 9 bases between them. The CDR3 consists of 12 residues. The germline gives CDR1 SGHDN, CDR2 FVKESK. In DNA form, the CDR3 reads TGTGCCAGCAGCCAAGATCTTGGGAAGCAGTATTTT. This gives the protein CASSQDLGKQYF.

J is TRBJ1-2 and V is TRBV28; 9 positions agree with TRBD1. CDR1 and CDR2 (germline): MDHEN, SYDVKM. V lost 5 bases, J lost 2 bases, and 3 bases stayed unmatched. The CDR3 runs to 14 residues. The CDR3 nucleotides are TGTGCCAGCAGTATAGGACAGGGGAACTATGGCTACACCTTC. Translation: CASSIGQGNYGYTF.

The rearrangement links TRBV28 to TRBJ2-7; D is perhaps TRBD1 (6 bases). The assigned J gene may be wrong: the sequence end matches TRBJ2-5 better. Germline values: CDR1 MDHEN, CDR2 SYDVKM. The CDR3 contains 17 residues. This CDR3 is CASSLGTLRAGQETQYF. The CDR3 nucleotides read TGTGCCAGCAGTTTGGGGACATTGAGGGCCGGACAAGAGACCCAGTACTTC.

For the CDR3, the DNA is TGTGCCAGCAGTTTAAGAGCGGGGGCCTACGAGCAGTACTTC. It translates to CASSLRAGAYEQYF. V is TRBV28 and J is TRBJ2-7, with 8 bases that match TRBD2. J gave up 2 bases and V 2 bases, and 2 bases lay outside the gene matches. Germline-derived CDR1 and CDR2 are MDHEN and SYDVKM. This CDR3 region has 14 residues.

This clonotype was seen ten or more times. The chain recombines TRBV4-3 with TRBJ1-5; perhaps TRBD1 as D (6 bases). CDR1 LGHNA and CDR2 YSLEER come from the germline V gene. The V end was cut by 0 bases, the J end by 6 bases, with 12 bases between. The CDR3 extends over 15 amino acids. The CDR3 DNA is TGCGCCAGCAGCCAAGATGGGGCAGGGGTTCAGCCCCAGCATTTT. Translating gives CASSQDGAGVQPQHF.

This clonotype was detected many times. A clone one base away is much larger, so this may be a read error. This chain's CDR3 is CASSVDGTYEQYF. For the CDR3, the DNA is TGTGCCAGCAGCGTAGACGGCACCTACGAGCAGTACTTC. This chain connects TRBV7-2 to TRBJ2-7; no reliable D call. Germline-derived CDR1 and CDR2 are SGHTA and FQGNSA. Trimming removed 5 bases at V and 2 bases at J, with 10 bases between. This CDR3 has 13 amino acids.

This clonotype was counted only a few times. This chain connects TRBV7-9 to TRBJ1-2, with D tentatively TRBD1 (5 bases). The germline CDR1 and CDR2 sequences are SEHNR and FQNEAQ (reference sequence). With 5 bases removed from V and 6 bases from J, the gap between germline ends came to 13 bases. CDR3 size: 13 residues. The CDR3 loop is CASSVGGTNGYTF. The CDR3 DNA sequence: TGTGCCAGCAGCGTGGGGGGTACCAATGGCTACACCTTC.

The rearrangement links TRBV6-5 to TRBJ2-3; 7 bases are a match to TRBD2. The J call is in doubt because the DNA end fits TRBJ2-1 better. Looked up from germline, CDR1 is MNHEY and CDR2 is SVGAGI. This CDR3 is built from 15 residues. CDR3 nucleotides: TGTGCCAGCAGTTTCACTAGCGCTAGCACAGATACGCAGTTCTTC. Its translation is CASSFTSASTDTQFF.

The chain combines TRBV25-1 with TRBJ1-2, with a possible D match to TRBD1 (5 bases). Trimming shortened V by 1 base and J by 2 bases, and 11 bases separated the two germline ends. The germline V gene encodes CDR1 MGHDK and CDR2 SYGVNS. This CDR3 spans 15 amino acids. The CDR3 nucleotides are TGTGCCAGCAGTGAATCAGGGATGGTGAACTATGGCTACACCTTC. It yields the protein CASSESGMVNYGYTF.

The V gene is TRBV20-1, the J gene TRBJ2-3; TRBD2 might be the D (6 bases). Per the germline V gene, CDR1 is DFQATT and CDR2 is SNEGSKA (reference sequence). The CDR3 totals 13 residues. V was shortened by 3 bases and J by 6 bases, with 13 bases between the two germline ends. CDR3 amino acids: CSARGLHRDTQYF. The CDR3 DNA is TGCAGTGCTAGGGGACTTCACCGCGATACGCAGTATTTT.

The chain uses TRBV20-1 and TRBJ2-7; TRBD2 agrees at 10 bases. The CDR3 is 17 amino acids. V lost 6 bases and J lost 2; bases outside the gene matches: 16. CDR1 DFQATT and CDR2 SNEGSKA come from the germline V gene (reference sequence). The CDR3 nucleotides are TGCAGTGCCCCTGAGGGGGCTTTTACTAGCGGGGCCTACGAGCAGTACTTC. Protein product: CSAPEGAFTSGAYEQYF.

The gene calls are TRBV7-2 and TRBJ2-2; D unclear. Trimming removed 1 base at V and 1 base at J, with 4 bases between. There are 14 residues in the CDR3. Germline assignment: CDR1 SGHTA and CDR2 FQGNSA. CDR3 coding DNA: TGTGCCAGCAGCTTAGTTGGGAACACCGGGGAGCTGTTTTTT. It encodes CASSLVGNTGELFF. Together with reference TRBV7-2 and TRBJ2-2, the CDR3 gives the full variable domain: GAGVSQSPSNKVTEKGKDVELRCDPISGHTALYWYRQSLGQGLEFLIYFQGNSAPDKSGLPSDRFSAERTGGSVSTLTIQRTQQEDSAVYLCASSLVGNTGELFFGEGSRLTVL.

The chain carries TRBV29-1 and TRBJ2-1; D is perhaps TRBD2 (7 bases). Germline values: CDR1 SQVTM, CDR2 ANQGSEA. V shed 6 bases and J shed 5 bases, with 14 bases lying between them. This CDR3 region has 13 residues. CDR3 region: CSVGGLADNEQFF. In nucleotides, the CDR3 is TGCAGCGTCGGGGGGCTAGCGGACAATGAGCAGTTCTTC.

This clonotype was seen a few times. The CDR3 DNA sequence: TGTGCCAGCAGCCAAGAGCGGGAGTGGGATGAGCAGTTCTTC. It is translated as CASSQEREWDEQFF. The V call is TRBV4-2, the J call TRBJ2-1, with TRBD2 identical over 7 bases. The V and J ends lost 0 bases and 8 bases, in that order; junction bases with no gene match: 4. This CDR3 region has 14 residues. In germline, CDR1 is LGHNA, CDR2 YNFKEQ.

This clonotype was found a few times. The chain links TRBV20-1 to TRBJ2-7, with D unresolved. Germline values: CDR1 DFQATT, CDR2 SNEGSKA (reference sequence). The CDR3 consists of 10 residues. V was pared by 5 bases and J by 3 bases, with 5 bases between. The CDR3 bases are TGCAGTGCTCTCAACTACGAGCAGTACTTC. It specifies CSALNYEQYF.

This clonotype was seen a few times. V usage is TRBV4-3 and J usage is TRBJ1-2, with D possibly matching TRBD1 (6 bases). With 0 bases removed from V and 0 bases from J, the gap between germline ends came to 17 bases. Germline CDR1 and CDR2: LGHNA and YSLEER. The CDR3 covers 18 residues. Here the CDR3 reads CASSQEGGMAGANYGYTF. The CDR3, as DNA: TGCGCCAGCAGCCAAGAAGGGGGAATGGCGGGGGCTAACTATGGCTACACCTTC.

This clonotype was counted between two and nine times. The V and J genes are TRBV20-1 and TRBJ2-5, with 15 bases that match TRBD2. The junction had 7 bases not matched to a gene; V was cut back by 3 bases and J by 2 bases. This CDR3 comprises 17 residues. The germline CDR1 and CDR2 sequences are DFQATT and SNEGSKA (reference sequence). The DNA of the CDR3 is TGCAGTGCTAGTGCGGGACTAGCGGGAGGTGGTCAAGAGACCCAGTACTTC. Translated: CSASAGLAGGGQETQYF.